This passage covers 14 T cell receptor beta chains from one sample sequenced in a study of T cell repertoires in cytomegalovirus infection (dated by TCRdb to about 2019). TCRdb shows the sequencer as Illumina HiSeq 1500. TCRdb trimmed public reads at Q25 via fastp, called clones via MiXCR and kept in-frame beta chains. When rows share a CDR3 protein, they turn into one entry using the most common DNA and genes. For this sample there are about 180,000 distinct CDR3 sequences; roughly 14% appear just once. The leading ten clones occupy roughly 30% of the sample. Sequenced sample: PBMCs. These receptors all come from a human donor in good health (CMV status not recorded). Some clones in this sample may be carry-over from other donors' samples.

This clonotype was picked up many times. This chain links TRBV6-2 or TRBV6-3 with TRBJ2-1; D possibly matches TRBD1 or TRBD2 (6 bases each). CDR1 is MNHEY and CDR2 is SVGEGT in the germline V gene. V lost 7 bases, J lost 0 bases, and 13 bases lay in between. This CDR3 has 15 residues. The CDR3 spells CASKIGGSSYNEQFF. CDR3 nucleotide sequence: TGTGCCAGCAAAATAGGGGGGAGCTCCTACAATGAGCAGTTCTTC.

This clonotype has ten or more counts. The CDR3 nucleotides are TGTGCCAGCAGCTTAACTGGCGGGATATGGGGAGAGACCCAGTACTTC. Its translation is CASSLTGGIWGETQYF. V and J are TRBV7-3 and TRBJ2-5; weak D call: TRBD2 (6 bases). The V and J ends lost 0 bases and 4 bases respectively, with 15 bases between them. The CDR3 spans 16 residues. Germline lookup yields CDR1 SGHTA and CDR2 FQGTGA.

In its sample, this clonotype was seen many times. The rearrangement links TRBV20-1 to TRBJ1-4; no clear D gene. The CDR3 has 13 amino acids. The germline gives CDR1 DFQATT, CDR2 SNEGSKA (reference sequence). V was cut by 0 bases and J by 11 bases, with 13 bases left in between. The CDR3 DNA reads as TGCAGTGCTAGAGACGAGGTGACGACGAAACTGTTTTTT. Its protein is CSARDEVTTKLFF.

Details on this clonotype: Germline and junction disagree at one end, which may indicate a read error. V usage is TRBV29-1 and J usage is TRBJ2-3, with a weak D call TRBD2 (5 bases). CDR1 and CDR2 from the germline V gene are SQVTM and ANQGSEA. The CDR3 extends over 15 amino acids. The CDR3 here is CSVEGRKSRTVTQYF. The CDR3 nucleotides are TGCAGCGTAGAGGGCAGAAAGAGCCGCACAGTTACGCAGTATTTT.

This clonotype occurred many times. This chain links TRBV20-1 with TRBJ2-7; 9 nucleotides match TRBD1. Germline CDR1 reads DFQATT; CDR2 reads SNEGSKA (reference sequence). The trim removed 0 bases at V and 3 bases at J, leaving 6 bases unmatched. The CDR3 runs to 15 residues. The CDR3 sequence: CSARDYVTGGYEQYF. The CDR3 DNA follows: TGCAGTGCTAGAGATTATGTGACAGGGGGCTACGAGCAGTACTTC.

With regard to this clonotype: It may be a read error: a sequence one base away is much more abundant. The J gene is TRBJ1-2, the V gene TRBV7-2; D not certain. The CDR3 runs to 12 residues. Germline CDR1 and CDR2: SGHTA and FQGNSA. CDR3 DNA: TGTGCCGGCAGCTTTGCAGCCTATGGCTACACCTTC. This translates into CAGSFAAYGYTF.

For the CDR3, the DNA is TGCGCCAGCATCTCTGGCGGAGGCAATGAGCAGTTCTTC. Translation: CASISGGGNEQFF. The chain couples TRBV10-2 to TRBJ2-1; a weak D match, TRBD2 (5 bases). V was clipped by 7 bases and J by 6 bases, with 13 bases between them. This CDR3 is 13 amino acids long. Germline CDR1 WSHSY, CDR2 SAAADI.

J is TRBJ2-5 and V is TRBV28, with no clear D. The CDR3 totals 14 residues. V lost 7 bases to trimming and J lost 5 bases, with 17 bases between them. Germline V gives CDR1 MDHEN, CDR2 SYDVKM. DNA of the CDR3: TGTGCCAGCACCCAAGGGTATTTTCAGGAGACCCAGTACTTC. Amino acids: CASTQGYFQETQYF.

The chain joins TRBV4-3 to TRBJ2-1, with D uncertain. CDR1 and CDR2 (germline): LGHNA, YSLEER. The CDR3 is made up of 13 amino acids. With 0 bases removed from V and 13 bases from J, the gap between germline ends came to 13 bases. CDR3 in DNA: TGCGCCAGCAGCCAAGATAGGCCGCAAAGCCAGTTCTTC. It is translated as CASSQDRPQSQFF.

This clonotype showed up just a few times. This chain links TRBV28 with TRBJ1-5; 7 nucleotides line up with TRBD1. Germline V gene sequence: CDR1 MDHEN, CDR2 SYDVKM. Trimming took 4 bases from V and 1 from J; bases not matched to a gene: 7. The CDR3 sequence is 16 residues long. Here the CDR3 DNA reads TGTGCCAGCAGTTACAAGACAGGGCCGAGCAATCAGCCCCAGCATTTT. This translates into CASSYKTGPSNQPQHF.

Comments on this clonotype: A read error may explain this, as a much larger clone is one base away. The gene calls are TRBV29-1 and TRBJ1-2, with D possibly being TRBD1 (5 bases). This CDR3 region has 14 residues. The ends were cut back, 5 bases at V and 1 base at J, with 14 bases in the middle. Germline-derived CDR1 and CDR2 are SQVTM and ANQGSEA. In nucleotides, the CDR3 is TGCAGCGTTCCCGCAGGGTCGGGTAACTATGGCTACACCTTC. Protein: CSVPAGSGNYGYTF.

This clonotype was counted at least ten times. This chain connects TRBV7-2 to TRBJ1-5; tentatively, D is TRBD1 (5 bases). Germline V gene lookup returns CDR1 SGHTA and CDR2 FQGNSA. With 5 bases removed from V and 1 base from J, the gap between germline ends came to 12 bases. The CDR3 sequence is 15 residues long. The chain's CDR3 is CASSAFQGSNQPQHF. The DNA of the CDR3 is TGTGCCAGCAGCGCCTTCCAGGGAAGCAATCAGCCCCAGCATTTT.

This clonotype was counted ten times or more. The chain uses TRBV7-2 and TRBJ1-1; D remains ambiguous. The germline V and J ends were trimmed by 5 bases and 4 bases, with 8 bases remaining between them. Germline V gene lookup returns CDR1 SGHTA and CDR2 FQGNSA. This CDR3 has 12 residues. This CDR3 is CASSLVSTEAFF. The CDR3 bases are TGTGCCAGCAGCCTGGTCAGCACTGAAGCTTTCTTT.

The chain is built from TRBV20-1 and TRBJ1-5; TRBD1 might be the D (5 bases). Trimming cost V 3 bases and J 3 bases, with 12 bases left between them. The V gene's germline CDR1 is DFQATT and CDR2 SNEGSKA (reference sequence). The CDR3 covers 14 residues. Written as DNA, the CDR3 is TGCAGTGCTAGCCCCCGGGACTTCAATCAGCCCCAGCATTTT. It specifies CSASPRDFNQPQHF.